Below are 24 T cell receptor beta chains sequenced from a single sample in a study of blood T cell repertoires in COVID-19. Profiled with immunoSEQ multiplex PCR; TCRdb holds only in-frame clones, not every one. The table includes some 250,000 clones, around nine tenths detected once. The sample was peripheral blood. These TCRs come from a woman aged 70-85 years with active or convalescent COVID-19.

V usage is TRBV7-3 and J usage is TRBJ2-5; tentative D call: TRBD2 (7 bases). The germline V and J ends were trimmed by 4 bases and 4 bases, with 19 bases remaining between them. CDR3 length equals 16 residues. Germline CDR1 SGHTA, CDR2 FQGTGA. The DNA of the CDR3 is TGTGCCAGCAGCTCCCGGAGAGGGGGGGCTTCAGAGACCCAGTACTTC. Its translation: CASSSRRGGASETQYF.

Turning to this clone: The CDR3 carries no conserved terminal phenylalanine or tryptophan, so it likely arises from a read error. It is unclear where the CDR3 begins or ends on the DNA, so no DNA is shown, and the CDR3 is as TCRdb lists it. CDR3 sequence: CSAGTGSNL. The V call is TRBV20-1, the J call TRBJ1-4; the DNA was not compared with TRBD1, the D call given in the table. CDR1 and CDR2 (germline): DFQATT, SNEGSKA (reference sequence). The CDR3 spans 9 amino acids, including both terminal residues.

CDR3 DNA sequence: TGTGCCACAAGACCGGGACAGGGTCAGGGGCCCCAGCATTTT. Protein sequence: CATRPGQGQGPQHF. The V call is TRBV10-3, the J call TRBJ1-5; 9 bases match TRBD1. Germline V CDR1 and CDR2: ENHRY, SYGVKD. The CDR3 is 14 residues long. The V gene end was trimmed by 10 bases and the J gene end by 9 bases; junction bases not matched to a gene: 13.

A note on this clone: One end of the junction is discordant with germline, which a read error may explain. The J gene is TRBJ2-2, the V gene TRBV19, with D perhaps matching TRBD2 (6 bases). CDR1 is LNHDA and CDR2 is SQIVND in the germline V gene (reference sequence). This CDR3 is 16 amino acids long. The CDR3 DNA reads TGTGCCAGTAGTATAGGGGGAGGAGGGAACGCCGGGGAGCTGTTTTTT. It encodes CASSIGGGGNAGELFF. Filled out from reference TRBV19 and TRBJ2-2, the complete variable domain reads DGGITQSPKYLFRKEGQNVTLSCEQNLNHDAMYWYRQDPGQGLRLIYYSQIVNDFQKGDIAEGYSVSREKKESFPLTVTSAQKNPTAFYLCASSIGGGGNAGELFFGEGSRLTVL.

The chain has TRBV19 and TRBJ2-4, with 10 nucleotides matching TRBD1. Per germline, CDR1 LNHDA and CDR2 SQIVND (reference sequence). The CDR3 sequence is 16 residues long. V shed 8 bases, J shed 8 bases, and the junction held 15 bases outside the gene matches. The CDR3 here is CASSSDRGYRLDIQYF. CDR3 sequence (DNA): TGTGCCAGTTCCTCGGACAGGGGGTATCGATTAGACATTCAGTACTTC.

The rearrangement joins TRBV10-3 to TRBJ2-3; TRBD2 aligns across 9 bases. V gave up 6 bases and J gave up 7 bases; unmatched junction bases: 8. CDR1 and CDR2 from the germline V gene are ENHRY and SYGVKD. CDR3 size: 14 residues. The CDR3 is CAIRLSGGRYTQYF. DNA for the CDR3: TGTGCCATCAGACTAAGCGGGGGGAGGTATACGCAGTATTTT.

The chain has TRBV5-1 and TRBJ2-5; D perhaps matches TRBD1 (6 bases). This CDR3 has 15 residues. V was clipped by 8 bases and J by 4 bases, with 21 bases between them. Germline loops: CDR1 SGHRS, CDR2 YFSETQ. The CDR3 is CASSLGRGAGETQYF. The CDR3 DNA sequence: TGCGCCAGTAGTCTTGGCAGGGGCGCAGGAGAGACCCAGTACTTC.

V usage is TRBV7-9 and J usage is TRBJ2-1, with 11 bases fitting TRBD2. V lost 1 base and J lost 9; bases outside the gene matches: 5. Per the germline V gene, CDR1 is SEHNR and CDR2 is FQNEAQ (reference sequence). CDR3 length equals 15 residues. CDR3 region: CASSLGLAGGGEQFF. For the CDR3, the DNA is TGTGCCAGCAGCTTAGGTCTAGCGGGGGGCGGTGAGCAGTTCTTC.

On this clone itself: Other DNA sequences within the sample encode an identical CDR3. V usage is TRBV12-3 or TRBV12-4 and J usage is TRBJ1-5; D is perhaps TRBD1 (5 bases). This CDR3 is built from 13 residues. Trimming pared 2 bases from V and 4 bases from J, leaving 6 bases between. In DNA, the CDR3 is TGTGCCAGCAGTTTAAGGGGAAATCAGCCCCAGCATTTT. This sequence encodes CASSLRGNQPQHF.

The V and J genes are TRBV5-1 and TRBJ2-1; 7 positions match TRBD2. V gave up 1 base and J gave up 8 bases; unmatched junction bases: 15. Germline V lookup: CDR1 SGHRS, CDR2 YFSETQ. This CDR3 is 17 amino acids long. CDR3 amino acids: CASSLTTSEIFIYEQFF. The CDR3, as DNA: TGCGCCAGCAGCTTGACAACTAGCGAAATATTTATCTATGAGCAGTTCTTC.

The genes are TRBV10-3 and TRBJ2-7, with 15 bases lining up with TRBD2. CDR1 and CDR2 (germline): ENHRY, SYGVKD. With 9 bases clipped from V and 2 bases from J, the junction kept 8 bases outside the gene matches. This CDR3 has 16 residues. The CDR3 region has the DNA TGTGCCATGGGGACTAGCGGGGGGCTTACAACCTACGAGCAGTACTTC. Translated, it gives CAMGTSGGLTTYEQYF.

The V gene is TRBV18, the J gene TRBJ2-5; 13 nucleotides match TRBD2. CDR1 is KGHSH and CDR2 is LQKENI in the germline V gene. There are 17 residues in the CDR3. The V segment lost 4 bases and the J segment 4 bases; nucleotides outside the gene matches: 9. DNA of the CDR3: TGTGCCAGCTCACTGGGACTAGCGGGGAGGAGTACAGAGACCCAGTACTTC. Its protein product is CASSLGLAGRSTETQYF.

DNA for the CDR3: TGTGCCAGCAGCTCACCCAGGGGGAGCACTGAAGCTTTCTTT. As protein: CASSSPRGSTEAFF. V gene TRBV12-1 combines with J gene TRBJ1-1; no DNA check was done on the table's D call, TRBD1. TRBV12-1 is a documented pseudogene. The CDR3 spans 14 residues.

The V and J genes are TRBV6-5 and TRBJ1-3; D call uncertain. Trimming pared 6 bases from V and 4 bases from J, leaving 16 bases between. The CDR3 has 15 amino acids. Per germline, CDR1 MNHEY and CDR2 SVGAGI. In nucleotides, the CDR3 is TGTGCCAGCAGGTCCGGCGGCGAGAGCGGAAACACCATATATTTT. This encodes CASRSGGESGNTIYF.

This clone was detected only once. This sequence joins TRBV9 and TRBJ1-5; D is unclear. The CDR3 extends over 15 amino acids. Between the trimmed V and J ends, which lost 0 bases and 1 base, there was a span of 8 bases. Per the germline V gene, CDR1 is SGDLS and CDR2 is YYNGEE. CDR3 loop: CASSVADNSNQPQHF. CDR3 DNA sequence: TGTGCCAGCAGCGTAGCAGATAACAGCAATCAGCCCCAGCATTTT. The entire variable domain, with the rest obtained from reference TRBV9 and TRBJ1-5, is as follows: DSGVTQTPKHLITATGQRVTLRCSPRSGDLSVYWYQQSLDQGLQFLIQYYNGEERAKGNILERFSAQQFPDLHSELNLSSLELGDSALYFCASSVADNSNQPQHFGDGTRLSIL.

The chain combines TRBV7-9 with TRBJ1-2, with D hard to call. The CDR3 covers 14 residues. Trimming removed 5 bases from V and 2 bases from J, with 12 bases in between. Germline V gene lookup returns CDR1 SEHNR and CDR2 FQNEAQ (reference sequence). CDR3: CASSREAWNYGYTF. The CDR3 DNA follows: TGTGCCAGCAGCAGAGAGGCATGGAACTATGGCTACACCTTC. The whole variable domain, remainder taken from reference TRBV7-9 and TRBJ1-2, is DTGVSQNPRHKITKRGQNVTFRCDPISEHNRLYWYRQTLGQGPEFLTYFQNEAQLEKSRLLSDRFSAERPKGSFSTLEIQRTEQGDSAMYLCASSREAWNYGYTFGSGTRLTVV.

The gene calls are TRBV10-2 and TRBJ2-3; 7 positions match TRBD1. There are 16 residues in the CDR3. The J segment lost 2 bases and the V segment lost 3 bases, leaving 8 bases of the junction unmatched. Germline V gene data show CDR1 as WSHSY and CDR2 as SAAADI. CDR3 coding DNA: TGCGCCAGCAGTGATTCTGGCAGGGGGAACACAGATACGCAGTATTTT. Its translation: CASSDSGRGNTDTQYF.

CDR3 protein: CASRDRRDRGNEQFF. The CDR3 coding sequence is TGTGCCAGCAGGGACCGCCGGGACAGAGGTAATGAGCAGTTCTTC. This rearrangement joins TRBV6-5 to TRBJ2-1; 7 bases line up with TRBD1. V lost 6 bases and J lost 7; bases outside the gene matches: 12. Germline CDR1 reads MNHEY; CDR2 reads SVGAGI. The CDR3 runs 15 residues.

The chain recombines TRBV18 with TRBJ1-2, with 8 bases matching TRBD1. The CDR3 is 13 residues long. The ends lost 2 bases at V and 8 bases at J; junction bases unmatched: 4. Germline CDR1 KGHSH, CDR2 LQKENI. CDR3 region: CASSPDRGQGYTF. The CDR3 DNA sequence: TGTGCCAGCTCACCAGACAGGGGTCAAGGCTACACCTTC. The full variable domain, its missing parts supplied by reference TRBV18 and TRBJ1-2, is NAGVMQNPRHLVRRRGQEARLRCSPMKGHSHVYWYRQLPEEGLKFMVYLQKENIIDESGMPKERFSAEFPKEGPSILRIQQVVRGDSAAYFCASSPDRGQGYTFGSGTRLTVV.

The CDR3 DNA is TGTGCCAGCAGCCAAGGTCGAGCGCTCCAAGAGACCCAGTACTTC. As protein: CASSQGRALQETQYF. V is TRBV14 and J is TRBJ2-5; no clear D. The length of the CDR3 is 15 residues. Trimming left V 1 base short and J 1 base short, with 10 bases between. Germline loops: CDR1 SGHDN, CDR2 FVKESK.

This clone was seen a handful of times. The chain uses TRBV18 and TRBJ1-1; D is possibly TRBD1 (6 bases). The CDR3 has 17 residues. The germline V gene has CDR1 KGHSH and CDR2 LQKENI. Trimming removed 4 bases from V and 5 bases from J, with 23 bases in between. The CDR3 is CASSQFHRAGASTEAFF. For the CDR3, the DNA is TGTGCCAGCTCACAGTTCCACCGGGCGGGGGCGAGTACTGAAGCTTTCTTT.

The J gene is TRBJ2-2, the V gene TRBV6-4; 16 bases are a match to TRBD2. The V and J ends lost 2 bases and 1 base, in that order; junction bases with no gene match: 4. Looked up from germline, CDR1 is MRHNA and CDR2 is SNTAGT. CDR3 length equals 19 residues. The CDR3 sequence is CASSDPGLAGGQNTGELFF. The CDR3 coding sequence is TGTGCCAGCAGTGACCCGGGACTAGCGGGGGGGCAGAACACCGGGGAGCTGTTTTTT.

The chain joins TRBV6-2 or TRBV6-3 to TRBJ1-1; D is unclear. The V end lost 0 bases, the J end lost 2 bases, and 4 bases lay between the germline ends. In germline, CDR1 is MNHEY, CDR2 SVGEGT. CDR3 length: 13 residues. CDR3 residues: CASSYSRNTEAFF. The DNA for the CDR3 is TGTGCCAGCAGTTACTCTAGAAACACTGAAGCTTTCTTT.

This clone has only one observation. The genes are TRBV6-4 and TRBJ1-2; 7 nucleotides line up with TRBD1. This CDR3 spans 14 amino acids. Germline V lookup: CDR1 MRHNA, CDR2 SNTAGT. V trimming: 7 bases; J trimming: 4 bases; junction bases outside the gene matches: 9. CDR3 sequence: CASKTTGQAYGYTF. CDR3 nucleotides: TGTGCCAGCAAAACTACTGGACAGGCCTATGGCTACACCTTC.